This passage covers 26 T cell receptor beta chains from one sample sequenced in a study of T cell responses to AZD1222 COVID-19 vaccine. Libraries were prepared by immunoSEQ multiplex PCR; TCRdb keeps only in-frame clonotypes and omits some of them. The sample comprises about 130,000 clones, 90% of which are singletons, and roughly 4.4% rests with the top ten. This specimen was peripheral blood, taken on day 0 of MenACWY control vaccination. The source is an adult in good health.

Here the CDR3 DNA reads TGTGCCAGCAGCCTACTAGCGGCTACGGGGGAGCTGTTTTTT. Residues: CASSLLAATGELFF. This chain uses TRBV2 with TRBJ2-2; 8 bases are a match to TRBD2. V lost 6 bases and J lost 8; bases outside the gene matches: 8. This CDR3 is built from 14 residues. The germline V gene encodes CDR1 SNHLY and CDR2 FYNNEI.

The gene calls are TRBV12-3 or TRBV12-4 and TRBJ1-2, with D hard to call. The germline V and J ends were trimmed by 7 bases and 8 bases, with 14 bases remaining between them. This CDR3 region has 12 residues. The CDR3 loop reads CASTLGYGGYTF. CDR3 bases: TGTGCCAGCACCCTGGGGTACGGCGGCTACACCTTC.

This sequence joins TRBV24-1 and TRBJ1-5, with D uncertain. The germline V gene encodes CDR1 KGHDR and CDR2 SFDVKD. Trimming removed 9 bases at V and 3 bases at J, with 14 bases between. The CDR3 loop spans 14 amino acids. The DNA of the CDR3 is TGTGCCACCTCCGGAGAGGTCCCCAATCAGCCCCAGCATTTT. It yields the protein CATSGEVPNQPQHF.

This chain's CDR3 is CASSLEVGTEAFF. CDR3 coding DNA: TGTGCCAGCAGCTTAGAGGTGGGCACTGAAGCTTTCTTT. The chain uses TRBV7-6 and TRBJ1-1; D call uncertain. The CDR3 has 13 residues. V lost 1 base to trimming and J lost 4 bases, with 7 bases between them. CDR1 SGHVS and CDR2 FNYEAQ come from the germline V gene.

V and J are TRBV27 and TRBJ2-2; D not resolved. The CDR3 spans 12 residues. Germline CDR1 MNHEY, CDR2 SMNVEV (reference sequence). The germline V and J ends were trimmed by 2 bases and 7 bases, with 5 bases remaining between them. The CDR3 DNA follows: TGTGCCAGCAGTTTAGGCTTCGGGGAGCTGTTTTTT. Translation: CASSLGFGELFF.

The chain carries TRBV28 and TRBJ1-1; tentatively, D is TRBD1 (5 bases). Between the trimmed V and J ends, which lost 3 bases and 3 bases, there was a span of 8 bases. The germline V gene encodes CDR1 MDHEN and CDR2 SYDVKM. The CDR3 contains 13 residues. The CDR3 DNA is TGTGCCAGCAGTTTTGCCAGGGACACTGAAGCTTTCTTT. As protein: CASSFARDTEAFF. The full variable domain, in which reference TRBV28 and TRBJ1-1 provide the parts outside the CDR3, is DVKVTQSSRYLVKRTGEKVFLECVQDMDHENMFWYRQDPGLGLRLIYFSYDVKMKEKGDIPEGYSVSREKKERFSLILESASTNQTSMYLCASSFARDTEAFFGQGTRLTVV.

The sample holds one count of this clone. V usage is TRBV6-5 and J usage is TRBJ1-1; tentatively, D is TRBD1 (6 bases). The CDR3 contains 16 residues. Germline CDR1 and CDR2: MNHEY and SVGAGI. V lost 2 bases to trimming and J lost 0 bases, with 13 bases between them. The CDR3 nucleotides are TGTGCCAGCAGTTACCGCGGGGGGCGGGTGAACACTGAAGCTTTCTTT. It translates to CASSYRGGRVNTEAFF.

This rearrangement joins TRBV7-9 to TRBJ1-1; possibly TRBD1 for D (6 bases). The CDR3 is made up of 13 amino acids. The germline CDR1 and CDR2 sequences are SEHNR and FQNEAQ (reference sequence). The V gene lost 0 bases and the J gene lost 6 bases, with 8 bases spanning the gap. The CDR3 DNA reads TGTGCCAGCAGCTTAGCCGGGGGGCCTGAAGCTTTCTTT. This gives the protein CASSLAGGPEAFF.

V usage is TRBV28 and J usage is TRBJ1-2, with 7 bases aligning to TRBD1. CDR1 MDHEN and CDR2 SYDVKM come from the germline V gene. The CDR3 has 16 amino acids. V was pared by 0 bases and J by 7 bases, with 11 bases of the junction left unmatched. CDR3 nucleotide sequence: TGTGCCAGCAGTTTATGGGGACAGTTATTGGCCTCTGGCTACACCTTC. Translation gives CASSLWGQLLASGYTF.

The chain has TRBV19 and TRBJ2-3; D remains ambiguous. V shed 5 bases and J shed 0 bases, with 9 bases lying between them. The germline V gene encodes CDR1 LNHDA and CDR2 SQIVND (reference sequence). The CDR3 has 14 amino acids. This CDR3 reads CASSYMGSTDTQYF. The CDR3 DNA sequence: TGTGCCAGTAGTTACATGGGGAGCACAGATACGCAGTATTTT.

The chain is built from TRBV2 and TRBJ1-3; D gene ambiguous. Between the trimmed V and J ends, which lost 6 bases and 1 base, there was a span of 16 bases. Looked up from germline, CDR1 is SNHLY and CDR2 is FYNNEI. The CDR3 length is 16 residues. CDR3 sequence: CASSQSKRFSGNTIYF. The CDR3 region has the DNA TGTGCCAGCAGCCAATCTAAGAGGTTTTCTGGAAACACCATATATTTT.

This clone is medium-sized in the sample. J is TRBJ2-5 and V is TRBV5-4; D assignment may be TRBD1 or TRBD2 (6 bases each). With 2 bases removed from V and 4 bases from J, the gap between germline ends came to 18 bases. The germline gives CDR1 SGHNT, CDR2 YYREEE (reference sequence). CDR3 length: 16 residues. The CDR3: CASSLAAGGKRETQYF. Written as DNA, the CDR3 is TGTGCCAGCAGCTTAGCGGCCGGGGGCAAACGAGAGACCCAGTACTTC.

In nucleotides, the CDR3 is TGTGCCAGCAGTTACTCGGAGGGTACACCCCTCCACTTT. Translated: CASSYSEGTPLHF. This sequence joins TRBV6-5 and TRBJ1-6, with D unclear. The CDR3 totals 13 residues. Looked up from germline, CDR1 is MNHEY and CDR2 is SVGAGI. With 0 bases removed from V and 11 bases from J, the gap between germline ends came to 8 bases.

J is TRBJ1-4 and V is TRBV25-1; D not resolved. CDR1 is MGHDK, CDR2 SYGVNS, per germline. V was pared by 7 bases and J by 6 bases, with 15 bases between. The CDR3 loop spans 14 amino acids. CDR3 amino acids: CASTATLTDEKLFF. DNA for the CDR3: TGTGCCAGCACAGCTACTCTGACGGATGAAAAACTGTTTTTT.

J is TRBJ1-5 and V is TRBV27, with 7 positions matching TRBD1. Trimming cost V 0 bases and J 2 bases; bases outside gene matches: 19. Germline CDR1 reads MNHEY; CDR2 reads SMNVEV (reference sequence). The CDR3 contains 21 residues. This chain's CDR3 is CASSLSGTTGTAVRRNQPQHF. CDR3 DNA: TGTGCCAGCAGTTTATCGGGAACTACCGGGACAGCGGTACGTCGCAATCAGCCCCAGCATTTT.

This clone was detected only once. The gene calls are TRBV11-1 and TRBJ2-5; D perhaps matches TRBD1 (6 bases). This CDR3 region has 14 residues. Deletions cut 5 bases from V and 3 bases from J, with 13 bases between. Germline V gene lookup returns CDR1 SGHAT and CDR2 FQDESV (reference sequence). Here the CDR3 reads CASSPEQGEETQYF. The CDR3 coding sequence is TGTGCCAGCAGCCCCGAACAGGGAGAAGAGACCCAGTACTTC.

The V and J genes are TRBV2 and TRBJ1-4; a possible D gene is TRBD1 (6 bases). Germline V gives CDR1 SNHLY, CDR2 FYNNEI. This CDR3 has 14 amino acids. V lost 6 bases to trimming and J lost 4 bases, with 12 bases between them. The CDR3 region is CASRDSVNNEKLFF. The CDR3 DNA is TGTGCCAGCAGGGACAGCGTAAATAATGAAAAACTGTTTTTT.

V is TRBV6-2 or TRBV6-3 and J is TRBJ2-7; D is undetermined. The germline CDR1 and CDR2 sequences are MNHEY and SVGEGT. The CDR3 has 12 amino acids. The V gene lost 6 bases and the J gene lost 7 bases, with 13 bases spanning the gap. CDR3 residues: CASSQPGLEQYF. The CDR3 DNA follows: TGTGCCAGCAGCCAACCCGGATTGGAGCAGTACTTC.

The chain recombines TRBV7-9 with TRBJ2-7, with 7 bases aligning to TRBD2. Germline loops: CDR1 SEHNR, CDR2 FQNEAQ (reference sequence). Germline trimming cut 5 bases from V and 2 bases from J; bases unmatched to any gene: 9. The CDR3 extends over 15 amino acids. CDR3 protein: CASSLGLAAAYEQYF. CDR3 bases: TGTGCCAGCAGCCTGGGGCTAGCGGCGGCCTACGAGCAGTACTTC.

J is TRBJ2-2 and V is TRBV7-8, with D possibly matching TRBD2 (6 bases). V lost 1 base and J lost 4, with 19 bases in between. This CDR3 has 18 residues. Germline-derived CDR1 and CDR2 are SGHVS and FQNEAQ. CDR3 amino acids: CASSLDWFGGGGTGELFF. Here the CDR3 DNA reads TGTGCCAGCAGCTTAGATTGGTTCGGGGGTGGAGGCACCGGGGAGCTGTTTTTT.

This chain joins TRBV2 and TRBJ1-6; no reliable D call. The germline V and J ends were trimmed by 4 bases and 0 bases, with 10 bases remaining between them. This CDR3 has 16 residues. The germline V gene encodes CDR1 SNHLY and CDR2 FYNNEI. CDR3 in DNA: TGTGCCAGCAGTGTAGACACCAGCTCCTATAATTCACCCCTCCACTTT. It yields the protein CASSVDTSSYNSPLHF. Full variable domain (outside the CDR3, taken from reference TRBV2 and TRBJ1-6): EPEVTQTPSHQVTQMGQEVILRCVPISNHLYFYWYRQILGQKVEFLVSFYNNEISEKSEIFDDQFSVERPDGSNFTLKIRSTKLEDSAMYFCASSVDTSSYNSPLHFGNGTRLTVT.

The chain links TRBV27 to TRBJ2-7; D might be TRBD2 (6 bases). Germline CDR1 MNHEY, CDR2 SMNVEV (reference sequence). The CDR3 runs 15 residues. Trimming took 8 bases from V and 4 from J, leaving 21 bases between them. DNA for the CDR3: TGTGCCAGCTCCCCAAGGTTAGGACTAAAATACGAGCAGTACTTC. This translates into CASSPRLGLKYEQYF.

The chain joins TRBV7-9 to TRBJ2-4, with unresolved D. Per the germline V gene, CDR1 is SEHNR and CDR2 is FQNEAQ (reference sequence). The V gene lost 5 bases and the J gene lost 8 bases, with 13 bases spanning the gap. There are 13 residues in the CDR3. CDR3 residues: CASSPINDDIQYF. The CDR3 bases are TGTGCCAGCAGCCCGATCAACGATGACATTCAGTACTTC. The entire variable domain, with the rest obtained from reference TRBV7-9 and TRBJ2-4, is as follows: DTGVSQNPRHKITKRGQNVTFRCDPISEHNRLYWYRQTLGQGPEFLTYFQNEAQLEKSRLLSDRFSAERPKGSFSTLEIQRTEQGDSAMYLCASSPINDDIQYFGAGTRLSVL.

The chain has TRBV4-3 and TRBJ1-3, with no clear D. This CDR3 is built from 13 residues. With 0 bases removed from V and 4 bases from J, the gap between germline ends came to 4 bases. The germline V gene encodes CDR1 LGHNA and CDR2 YSLEER. The CDR3 loop reads CASSQDRGNTIYF. Written as DNA, the CDR3 is TGCGCCAGCAGCCAAGATCGCGGAAACACCATATATTTT.

The chain carries TRBV7-8 and TRBJ2-5; D is undetermined. Looked up from germline, CDR1 is SGHVS and CDR2 is FQNEAQ. The CDR3 is made up of 13 amino acids. V lost 0 bases, J lost 7 bases, and 9 bases lay in between. The CDR3 DNA is TGTGCCAGCAGCTTAGCTGGGCACGGGACCCAGTACTTC. This gives the protein CASSLAGHGTQYF.

This chain joins TRBV27 and TRBJ2-1; D possibly corresponds to TRBD1 (6 bases). This CDR3 is 13 amino acids long. Trimming took 7 bases from V and 0 from J, leaving 7 bases between them. CDR1 and CDR2 (germline): MNHEY, SMNVEV (reference sequence). CDR3 protein: CASTGDSYNEQFF. CDR3 nucleotides: TGTGCCAGCACAGGGGACTCCTACAATGAGCAGTTCTTC.